The rows below give T cell receptor beta chains drawn from one sample of a study of cytomegalovirus exposure and HLA in healthy donors. Some clones are missing from TCRdb's copy, which holds only in-frame ones; the method was immunoSEQ multiplex PCR. The sample table sets out more than 95,000 clones. Specimen: PBMCs. Receptors were obtained from a man aged 35-49 years in good health and CMV-seronegative. CDR3s include the opening cysteine and the closing phenylalanine or tryptophan. The order of the fields is D gene, V gene, J gene, CDR3 DNA, CDR3 protein. A D gene is named only where the DNA matches it firmly.

>-|TRBV6-1|TRBJ1-5
TGTGCCAGCACCGCGGGGGGTTACAATCAGCCCCAGCATTTT
CASTAGGYNQPQHF
>-|TRBV10-3|TRBJ1-4
TGTGCCATTGGGGCAGGGAATGAAAAACTGTTTTTT
CAIGAGNEKLFF
>TRBD2|TRBV30|TRBJ2-3
TGTGCCTGGAGTGTACTAGCGGGAGTGATAGATACGCAGTATTTT
CAWSVLAGVIDTQYF
>TRBD2|TRBV7-9|TRBJ2-1
TGTGCCAGCAGACCCCTCTCGGGGCGGGAGTTTAACGATGAGCAGTTCTTC
CASRPLSGREFNDEQFF
>-|TRBV6-6|TRBJ2-1
TGTGCCAGCAGCCGGGGCAATGAGCAGTTCTTC
CASSRGNEQFF
>-|TRBV30|TRBJ1-2
TGTGCCTGGAATTTCGACATAAAGAACCCAAGATTC
CAWNFDIKNPRF
>TRBD1|TRBV9|TRBJ2-4
TGTGCCAGCAGCGTAGGGGGGACAGGGGACAACATTCAGTACTTC
CASSVGGTGDNIQYF
>-|TRBV5-6|TRBJ1-6
TGTGCCAGCAGCCCTGGTCAGGTTTCAAATTCACCCCTCCACTTT
CASSPGQVSNSPLHF
>-|TRBV7-9|TRBJ2-5
TGTGCCAGCAGCGCGAGGGGGGGGGCCCAAGAGACCCAGTACTTC
CASSARGGAQETQYF
>TRBD1|TRBV6-6|TRBJ2-5
TGTGCCAGCAGATCACAGGGGGTACAAGAGACCCAGTACTTC
CASRSQGVQETQYF
>-|TRBV7-2|TRBJ2-1
TGTGCCAGCACCTTTAGCGGTCTGGGGAATGAGCAGTTCTTC
CASTFSGLGNEQFF
>TRBD1|TRBV6-5|TRBJ2-7
TGTGCCAGCAGTTATAGAGGGCAGGGGGCCTACGAGCAGTACTTC
CASSYRGQGAYEQYF
>TRBD1|TRBV7-2|TRBJ2-1
TGTGCCAGCACCCAGGACAGGAGCCTCAATGAGCAGTTCTTC
CASTQDRSLNEQFF
>TRBD1|TRBV7-7|TRBJ2-3
TGTGCTAGCAGCCAAACAGGGGGATCAGCAGATACGCAGTATTTT
CASSQTGGSADTQYF
>-|TRBV19|TRBJ2-2
TGTGCCAGTAGTATAGGCCCCAGAACGAACACCGGGGAGCTGTTTTTT
CASSIGPRTNTGELFF
>-|TRBV7-2|TRBJ1-3
TGTGCCAGCAGCTTAGGGGCTCGGTCCTCTGGAAACACCATATATTTT
CASSLGARSSGNTIYF
>-|TRBV5-1|TRBJ2-7
TGCGCCAGCAGCTTGGCGCTGGGCTCCTACGAGCAGTACTTC
CASSLALGSYEQYF
>-|TRBV2|TRBJ2-7
TGTGCCAGCTTGGCGGGGCGGGGCCCCTACGAGCAGTACTTC
CASLAGRGPYEQYF
>TRBD1|TRBV7-2|TRBJ1-5
TGTGCCAGCAGCCCGACAGGGGTGGGGAATCAGCCCCAGCATTTT
CASSPTGVGNQPQHF
>TRBD1|TRBV7-2|TRBJ1-2
TGTGCCAGCAGTTTGGGACAGGGCAGGGCAGGGTACACCTTC
CASSLGQGRAGYTF
>TRBD1|TRBV29-1|TRBJ2-5
TGCAGCGTCAAGATACAGGGGGCGGCCCAGTACTTC
CSVKIQGAAQYF
>TRBD1|TRBV10-2|TRBJ1-5
TGCGCCAGCAGTCCTAAAAACAGGGACAGGGGTCAGCCCCAGCATTTT
CASSPKNRDRGQPQHF
>TRBD2|TRBV9|TRBJ2-5
TGTGCCAGCAGCGTAGGGGGCGCGGGAGGACTCTTAGAGACCCAGTACTTC
CASSVGGAGGLLETQYF
>-|TRBV11-3|TRBJ2-1
TGTGCCAGCAGCTTAGGTGTGGACTCACTCTACAATGAGCAGTTCTTC
CASSLGVDSLYNEQFF
>-|TRBV6-6|TRBJ2-7
TGTGCCAGCAGTTACCCCCAGGGCGAGCAGTACTTC
CASSYPQGEQYF
>TRBD2|TRBV7-8|TRBJ2-5
TGTGCCAGCAGCGGGACTAGCGGGACGTACCAAGAGACCCAGTACTTC
CASSGTSGTYQETQYF
>-|TRBV29-1|TRBJ2-3
TGCAGCGTTGCCGGGGGGCGAACAGATACGCAGTATTTT
CSVAGGRTDTQYF
>TRBD1|TRBV5-1|TRBJ2-7
TGCGCCAGCAGCAAGGACAGGGTCCTCGACGAGCAGTACTTC
CASSKDRVLDEQYF
>TRBD1|TRBV6-1|TRBJ1-5
TGTGCCAGCAGTGCGATTGGGGACAGGGTCAATCAGCCCCAGCATTTT
CASSAIGDRVNQPQHF